Below are 13 T cell receptor beta chains sequenced from a single sample in a study of vaccination and CD4 T cells after COVID-19. These receptors have no identified antigens. The study sequenced cultured CD4+ T cell DNA using the Oncomine TCR Beta short-read assay. Using its own MiXCR run on the PCR reads, TCRdb lists one record per CDR3 protein. In the table there are tens of thousands of distinct CDR3 sequences, around 37% of which are singletons. Time point of the sample: late sampling 161 to 241 days after vaccination in a few convalescent patients. Treatment: roughly nine-day PBMC culture with coronavirus spike peptide pools or control peptides (ViraFEST assay). The starting material was CD4+ T cells from blood, cultured in vitro, obtained about 7 months after SARS-CoV-2 vaccination. The receptors were sampled from a human donor who had recovered from COVID-19.

The gene calls are TRBV20-1 and TRBJ2-7; perhaps TRBD1 as D (6 bases). CDR1 and CDR2 from the germline V gene are DFQATT and SNEGSKA (reference sequence). V shed 5 bases and J shed 2 bases, with 10 bases lying between them. This CDR3 region has 12 residues. CDR3 sequence: CSAPDSTYEQYF. In nucleotides, the CDR3 is TGCAGTGCTCCGGACAGCACCTACGAGCAGTACTTC.

The chain has TRBV20-1 and TRBJ2-5; no reliable D call. The V gene lost 5 bases and the J gene lost 2 bases, with 12 bases spanning the gap. The germline V gene has CDR1 DFQATT and CDR2 SNEGSKA (reference sequence). This CDR3 has 13 amino acids. This CDR3 reads CSAQMTLQETQYF. The CDR3 DNA follows: TGCAGTGCTCAGATGACACTTCAAGAGACCCAGTACTTC.

This clonotype was counted between two and nine times. This chain links TRBV20-1 with TRBJ2-3, with D hard to call. CDR3 size: 11 residues. The germline gives CDR1 DFQATT, CDR2 SNEGSKA (reference sequence). Trimming stripped 5 bases from V and 4 bases from J, with 7 bases between. The CDR3 coding sequence is TGCAGTGCTCCAGACCCAGATACGCAGTATTTT. This sequence encodes CSAPDPDTQYF.

The V and J genes are TRBV7-9 and TRBJ2-1; TRBD2 matches 10 bases. The J segment lost 4 bases and the V segment lost 7 bases, leaving 7 bases of the junction unmatched. In germline, CDR1 is SEHNR, CDR2 FQNEAQ (reference sequence). The CDR3 runs 15 residues. The CDR3 sequence: CASTLPGLAYNEQFF. CDR3 sequence (DNA): TGTGCCAGCACCCTCCCGGGACTAGCGTACAATGAGCAGTTCTTC.

This clonotype was seen more than once but under ten times. V gene TRBV28 combines with J gene TRBJ2-7; D is unclear. V was cut by 3 bases and J by 12 bases, with 18 bases left in between. Germline assignment: CDR1 MDHEN and CDR2 SYDVKM. This CDR3 has 13 amino acids. The CDR3 loop reads CASSLVNGVHPYF. The CDR3 bases are TGTGCCAGCAGTTTGGTCAATGGGGTTCATCCGTACTTC.

This clonotype was seen only a few times. The chain has TRBV24-1 and TRBJ1-5; D call uncertain. CDR1 and CDR2 (germline): KGHDR, SFDVKD. Trimming left V 1 base short and J 0 bases short, with 9 bases between. The CDR3 length is 16 residues. The CDR3 bases are TGTGCCACCAGTGATTTAGGCGGTCATAGCAATCAGCCCCAGCATTTT. The encoded protein is CATSDLGGHSNQPQHF.

The chain combines TRBV4-3 with TRBJ2-3; possibly TRBD1 for D (6 bases). Germline-derived CDR1 and CDR2 are LGHNA and YSLEER. V was trimmed by 0 bases and J by 2 bases, leaving 12 bases between them. CDR3 length: 16 amino acids. CDR3 sequence reads: CASSQDWGTHTDTQYF. The CDR3 nucleotides read TGCGCCAGCAGCCAAGATTGGGGGACACACACAGATACGCAGTATTTT.

Relative to its sample, this clonotype is medium-sized. The genes are TRBV7-9 and TRBJ2-5, with D hard to call. The CDR3 loop spans 12 amino acids. Germline CDR1 and CDR2: SEHNR and FQNEAQ (reference sequence). V lost 5 bases, J lost 4 bases, and 8 bases lay in between. CDR3 sequence: CASSQEGETQYF. The CDR3 DNA reads TGTGCCAGCAGCCAAGAAGGAGAGACCCAGTACTTC.

The chain uses TRBV27 and TRBJ2-1, with 8 bases identical to TRBD2. CDR3 length: 12 residues. Germline V gene sequence: CDR1 MNHEY, CDR2 SMNVEV (reference sequence). Trimming at V came to 7 bases and at J to 11 bases, leaving 7 bases not matched to a gene. The CDR3 is CASTTSGGKQFF. The DNA of the CDR3 is TGTGCCAGCACCACCTCGGGGGGGAAGCAGTTCTTC.

The rearrangement uses TRBV7-2 and TRBJ2-5, with 10 bases identical to TRBD2. This CDR3 region has 16 residues. Looked up from germline, CDR1 is SGHTA and CDR2 is FQGNSA. The V gene end was trimmed by 6 bases and the J gene end by 4 bases; junction bases not matched to a gene: 11. The DNA for the CDR3 is TGTGCCAGCAGTCAGCACCTAGCGGGAGTTTCAGAGACCCAGTACTTC. This encodes CASSQHLAGVSETQYF.

The genes are TRBV20-1 and TRBJ2-1, with a possible D match to TRBD2 (6 bases). Trimming removed 5 bases at V and 3 bases at J, with 20 bases between. CDR1 and CDR2 from the germline V gene are DFQATT and SNEGSKA (reference sequence). This CDR3 contains 16 residues. The CDR3 here is CSARDLSPTVYNEQFF. The CDR3 region has the DNA TGCAGTGCTCGGGACTTGAGCCCGACAGTCTACAATGAGCAGTTCTTC.

This clonotype was seen more than once but under ten times. This chain connects TRBV20-1 to TRBJ2-5; a possible D gene is TRBD2 (6 bases). The CDR3 runs 15 residues. Germline V gene sequence: CDR1 DFQATT, CDR2 SNEGSKA (reference sequence). V lost 3 bases and J 1 base, leaving 15 bases between the germline ends. CDR3 DNA sequence: TGCAGTGCTAGGCGGGGATCCTCTCTCCAAGAGACCCAGTACTTC. Translation: CSARRGSSLQETQYF.

This chain joins TRBV6-5 and TRBJ2-3, with TRBD2 matching over 8 bases. Germline V lookup: CDR1 MNHEY, CDR2 SVGAGI. The length of the CDR3 is 15 residues. V lost 4 bases, J lost 6 bases, and 9 bases stayed unmatched. In DNA form, the CDR3 reads TGTGCCAGCAGTTTCACTAGCGGCGCATCGGATACGCAGTATTTT. This codes for CASSFTSGASDTQYF.